This T cell receptor beta chain was identified in a study of shared clonotypes between healthy human individuals. Study at large: The cohort comprised a couple of women and a few men. Their ages spanned 18 to 49 years.

TCRdb keeps only in-frame clones here, not all; method: immunoSEQ multiplex PCR. This repertoire shows 2 million to 2.5 million clones, 80% to 95% found once; its top ten account for 0.3% to 0.45%. This CDR3 is 15 amino acids long. Trimming cost V 1 base and J 5 bases, with 11 bases left between them. In germline, CDR1 is SEHNR, CDR2 FQNEAQ (reference sequence). This clone was recorded once. The chain links TRBV7-9 to TRBJ2-2; D not resolved. This sequence originates from a man younger than 35 in good health. Some clones in this sample may be carry-over from other donors' samples. Specimen: naive CD4+ T cells from PBMCs. Sample subset: CD45RA+ positively selected. The CDR3 reads CASSLDGRLTGELFF. In nucleotides, the CDR3 is TGTGCCAGCAGCTTAGATGGCCGCCTGACCGGGGAGCTGTTTTTT.